Sequencing of this T cell receptor (beta chain) was carried out in a study of shared clonotypes between healthy human individuals. Study-level results: It was only blood that was sampled, and tissue repertoires likely differ.

The study drew its donors from healthy HIV-negative adults without recent acute infections or vaccinations. Every contributor of samples was a Caucasian grown-up residing in Nashville, Tennessee. Division of CD4+ cells produced a CD45RA+ naive subset and a CD45RA-negative memory subset. Of note for this clone: Its antigen is undetermined.

TCRdb's table, derived via immunoSEQ multiplex PCR, lists solely in-frame clones and lacks some. The sample holds approximately 530,000 clones, roughly 95% seen once. The CDR3 totals 15 residues. The V end lost 6 bases, the J end lost 0 bases, and 15 bases lay between the germline ends. The germline gives CDR1 MNHEY, CDR2 SVGAGI. The receptor comes from a woman aged 25 to 39 in good health. The chain is built from TRBV6-5 and TRBJ2-7; D might be TRBD1 (5 bases). The specimen sequenced was naive CD4+ T cells sorted from blood. Subset denoted: CD45RA+ positively selected. The DNA for the CDR3 is TGTGCCAGCAGGGAAACAGGTGATAGCTCCTACGAGCAGTACTTC. Protein: CASRETGDSSYEQYF.